The T cell receptor (beta chain) under discussion was sequenced for a study of CD8+ T cells in alopecia areata. Study as a whole: Dosing with tofacitinib proceeded for 6 to 18 months, followed by 6 months off drug.

Treatment denoted: oral pan-JAK inhibitor, 5-10 mg twice daily. This clone has a handful of counts. Its antigen remains unknown. Study-wide findings and caveats: Alopecia totalis/universalis scalp especially showed more expanded CD8+ clones than normal scalp. Many expanded lesional clones persisted in scalp and blood during tofacitinib treatment.

CDR1 is SQVTM and CDR2 is ANQGSEA in the germline V gene. Trimming removed 3 bases at V and 4 bases at J, with 13 bases between. There are 14 residues in the CDR3. RNA, once extracted, was reverse transcribed into cDNA for use as the sequencing template. The table came from immunoSEQ multiplex PCR; TCRdb's copy has only in-frame clones and leaves some out. Of roughly 60,000 clones listed, under 60% were seen once; the top ten hold around 20%. The chain recombines TRBV29-1 with TRBJ2-1, with D perhaps TRBD1 (5 bases). The sequence derives from a human donor with alopecia areata. This material consisted of CD8+ T cells sorted from blood, taken around week 36, from a patient treated with tofacitinib. This CDR3 reads CSVDRERPYNEQFF. The DNA for the CDR3 is TGCAGCGTTGACAGGGAAAGACCTTACAATGAGCAGTTCTTC.